The subject of this entry is one TCR beta chain. The CDR3 covers 16 residues. V was clipped by 1 base and J by 6 bases, with 18 bases between them. The germline V gene has CDR1 MGHRA and CDR2 YSYEKL. Amplification used 60 Vbeta primers and 13 Jbeta primers. TCRdb's table, derived via immunoSEQ multiplex PCR, lists solely in-frame clones and lacks some. The sample consists of about 130,000 clones, over 60% of them appearing once. This record comes from a study of cytomegalovirus exposure and HLA in healthy donors. Sequencing used PBMCs. This clonotype originated in a human donor in good health. V gene TRBV4-1 combines with J gene TRBJ1-2; weak D call: TRBD1 (5 bases). As DNA, the CDR3 is TGCGCCAGCAGCCAAGTGGGGGGTTCGGGTGGGCATGGCTACACCTTC. Translation: CASSQVGGSGGHGYTF.